One and the same sample provided the 32 T cell receptor beta chains below, sequenced in a study of CD8+ T cells in alopecia areata. The treatment denotes: oral pan-JAK inhibitor, 5-10 mg twice daily. RNA was isolated and reverse transcribed to cDNA, the sequencing template. Using immunoSEQ multiplex PCR, the repertoire was profiled, and TCRdb retains in-frame clones only, with some absent. This table has about 190,000 clones, 60% to 70% appearing once. Source: CD4+ T cells sorted from blood, taken at week 4, from a patient treated with tofacitinib. These receptors all come from a human donor with alopecia areata.

This chain connects TRBV7-2 to TRBJ2-5, with unresolved D. The germline V gene has CDR1 SGHTA and CDR2 FQGNSA. V was clipped by 0 bases and J by 6 bases, with 8 bases between them. CDR3 length: 13 amino acids. The CDR3 coding sequence is TGTGCCAGCAGCTTAGCGATGCTGCAGACCCAGTACTTC. This gives the protein CASSLAMLQTQYF.

The chain recombines TRBV29-1 with TRBJ1-5; D is ambiguous. V lost 4 bases to trimming and J lost 0 bases, with 7 bases between them. The CDR3 contains 13 residues. From germline, CDR1 is SQVTM and CDR2 ANQGSEA. The CDR3 region is CSVGADSNQPQHF. DNA for the CDR3: TGCAGCGTTGGGGCGGATAGCAATCAGCCCCAGCATTTT.

The chain joins TRBV30 to TRBJ2-5; 7 nucleotides match TRBD2. The CDR3 covers 13 residues. The V gene's germline CDR1 is GTSNPN and CDR2 SVGIG (reference sequence). J was trimmed by 5 bases and V by 4 bases; bases with no gene match: 7. The CDR3 spells CAWNSREYETQYF. The CDR3 nucleotides read TGTGCCTGGAACTCGCGGGAGTATGAGACCCAGTACTTC. The whole variable domain, remainder taken from reference TRBV30 and TRBJ2-5, is SQTIHQWPATLVQPVGSPLSLECTVEGTSNPNLYWYRQAAGRGLQLLFYSVGIGQISSEVPQNLSASRPQDRQFILSSKKLLLSDSGFYLCAWNSREYETQYFGPGTRLLVL.

This clone was recorded once. V gene TRBV29-1 combines with J gene TRBJ2-1; possibly TRBD1 or TRBD2 for D (5 bases each). Germline CDR1 is SQVTM and CDR2 is ANQGSEA. Deletions cut 5 bases from V and 6 bases from J, with 17 bases between. The CDR3 runs to 14 residues. CDR3 sequence: CSVKWGSPFNEQFF. The CDR3 DNA follows: TGCAGCGTTAAATGGGGGTCCCCTTTCAATGAGCAGTTCTTC.

The J gene is TRBJ2-2, the V gene TRBV5-1; 7 bases line up with TRBD1. The V segment lost 3 bases and the J segment 7 bases; nucleotides outside the gene matches: 9. Germline CDR1 is SGHRS and CDR2 is YFSETQ. The CDR3 sequence is 15 residues long. The CDR3 reads CASSSFDRERGELFF. CDR3 nucleotide sequence: TGCGCCAGCAGCTCGTTCGACAGGGAACGCGGGGAGCTGTTTTTT.

In this sample, this clone turned up a few times. This chain links TRBV30 with TRBJ2-3, with D perhaps matching TRBD1 (6 bases). V was pared by 5 bases and J by 7 bases, with 13 bases between. The germline V gene has CDR1 GTSNPN and CDR2 SVGIG (reference sequence). The CDR3 loop spans 12 amino acids. The CDR3 DNA reads TGTGCCTGGGGACAGTCTAGATATACGCAGTATTTT. Its protein product is CAWGQSRYTQYF.

The chain uses TRBV6-5 and TRBJ2-1; tentative D call: TRBD1 (6 bases). Germline V gene lookup returns CDR1 MNHEY and CDR2 SVGAGI. Trimming left V 10 bases short and J 5 bases short, with 15 bases between. CDR3 length: 13 residues. CDR3 DNA sequence: TGTGCCACCTTACTAGGGGGTAACAATGAGCAGTTCTTC. It codes for CATLLGGNNEQFF.

The table lists this clone with a few counts. The rearrangement links TRBV30 to TRBJ2-1; unclear D gene. Germline values: CDR1 GTSNPN, CDR2 SVGIG (reference sequence). This CDR3 is built from 13 residues. Trimming removed 1 base at V and 2 bases at J, with 6 bases between. CDR3 residues: CAWSAETYNEQFF. In DNA form, the CDR3 reads TGTGCCTGGAGTGCTGAAACCTACAATGAGCAGTTCTTC.

This clone was detected only a few times. CDR3 DNA: TGTGCCTGGAGTCAACCGGGGACAGCCAACACTGAAGCTTTCTTT. Its translation: CAWSQPGTANTEAFF. The chain has TRBV30 and TRBJ1-1; TRBD1 matches at 7 bases. V lost 2 bases to trimming and J lost 2 bases; unmatched junction nucleotides: 8. Germline V gives CDR1 GTSNPN, CDR2 SVGIG (reference sequence). This CDR3 is 15 amino acids long.

This clone was observed a handful of times. This chain links TRBV7-3 with TRBJ2-3; no firm D call. This CDR3 is built from 16 residues. V was pared by 3 bases and J by 0 bases, with 13 bases between. Germline assignment: CDR1 SGHTA and CDR2 FQGTGA. This CDR3 is CASSLRVRSSTDTQYF. CDR3 coding DNA: TGTGCCAGCAGCTTGCGCGTGCGGTCTAGCACAGATACGCAGTATTTT.

J is TRBJ2-5 and V is TRBV7-2; D perhaps matches TRBD2 (7 bases). Germline loops: CDR1 SGHTA, CDR2 FQGNSA. The CDR3 is 14 amino acids. V was cut by 3 bases and J by 2 bases, with 10 bases left in between. Here the CDR3 reads CASSFGGAQETQYF. The CDR3 region has the DNA TGTGCCAGCAGCTTTGGGGGGGCACAAGAGACCCAGTACTTC.

This clone has just a few counts. This chain joins TRBV11-2 and TRBJ2-1; D is undetermined. This CDR3 region has 11 residues. Deletions cut 7 bases from V and 5 bases from J, with 6 bases between. Germline CDR1 reads SGHAT; CDR2 reads FQNNGV. CDR3 bases: TGTGCCAGCACCCTCAACAATGAGCAGTTCTTC. It is translated as CASTLNNEQFF. The complete variable domain, with remaining parts taken from reference TRBV11-2 and TRBJ2-1, reads EAGVAQSPRYKIIEKRQSVAFWCNPISGHATLYWYQQILGQGPKLLIQFQNNGVVDDSQLPKDRFSAERLKGVDSTLKIQPAKLEDSAVYLCASTLNNEQFFGPGTRLTVL.

V gene TRBV6-1 combines with J gene TRBJ1-1; D is unresolved. This CDR3 has 14 amino acids. Trimming took 5 bases from V and 1 from J, leaving 11 bases between them. CDR1 MNHNS and CDR2 SASEGT come from the germline V gene. DNA for the CDR3: TGTGCCAGCAGTTCGACCACTGGGAACACTGAAGCTTTCTTT. It is translated as CASSSTTGNTEAFF.

The chain carries TRBV30 and TRBJ2-1; D possibly corresponds to TRBD1 (5 bases). CDR3 length: 17 residues. V shed 0 bases and J shed 4 bases, with 19 bases lying between them. CDR1 GTSNPN and CDR2 SVGIG come from the germline V gene (reference sequence). Written as DNA, the CDR3 is TGTGCCTGGAGTGTATGGGGCGGAGTGGTCTTGTACAATGAGCAGTTCTTC. It codes for CAWSVWGGVVLYNEQFF.

This clone was counted at least ten times. This chain uses TRBV9 with TRBJ1-2, with D possibly being TRBD1 (5 bases). The germline V and J ends were trimmed by 3 bases and 2 bases, with 11 bases remaining between them. From germline, CDR1 is SGDLS and CDR2 YYNGEE. The CDR3 covers 14 residues. As DNA, the CDR3 is TGTGCCAGCAGCGCCTCGACAGCAAACTATGGCTACACCTTC. Protein product: CASSASTANYGYTF. The full variable domain, in which reference TRBV9 and TRBJ1-2 provide the parts outside the CDR3, is DSGVTQTPKHLITATGQRVTLRCSPRSGDLSVYWYQQSLDQGLQFLIQYYNGEERAKGNILERFSAQQFPDLHSELNLSSLELGDSALYFCASSASTANYGYTFGSGTRLTVV.

This clone is a singleton in its sample. This sequence joins TRBV10-3 and TRBJ1-2; the D is unclear. V shed 0 bases and J shed 6 bases, with 11 bases lying between them. This CDR3 comprises 14 residues. Germline V gene sequence: CDR1 ENHRY, CDR2 SYGVKD. In DNA, the CDR3 is TGTGCCATCAGTGAGTCGCCCGACTTAAATGGCTACACCTTC. Its protein is CAISESPDLNGYTF.

This clone was picked up a small number of times. This chain uses TRBV30 with TRBJ2-1; 13 bases line up with TRBD2. CDR1 is GTSNPN and CDR2 is SVGIG in the germline V gene (reference sequence). CDR3 length equals 16 residues. With 7 bases clipped from V and 4 bases from J, the junction kept 10 bases outside the gene matches. CDR3 loop: CAYKAGLAGSYNEQFF. CDR3 in DNA: TGTGCCTACAAAGCGGGACTAGCGGGATCTTACAATGAGCAGTTCTTC.

J is TRBJ2-7 and V is TRBV6-5; D might be TRBD1 or TRBD2, each matching 5 bases. Trimming took 6 bases from V and 0 from J, leaving 9 bases between them. The CDR3 consists of 13 residues. Germline CDR1 MNHEY, CDR2 SVGAGI. CDR3 nucleotide sequence: TGTGCCAGCAGGAACGGGGCCTCCTACGAGCAGTACTTC. Amino acid sequence: CASRNGASYEQYF.

In its sample, this clone was seen once. This chain joins TRBV30 and TRBJ1-5; D unresolved. Germline CDR1 reads GTSNPN; CDR2 reads SVGIG (reference sequence). The CDR3 consists of 14 residues. Trimming took off 5 bases at V and 4 bases at J, with 15 bases between the two ends. In DNA, the CDR3 is TGTGCCTGGTCAAGTGGGCACATTAATCAGCCCCAGCATTTT. Amino acid sequence: CAWSSGHINQPQHF.

The chain couples TRBV30 to TRBJ2-7, with 7 bases that match TRBD1. The CDR3 loop spans 13 amino acids. Germline trimming cut 4 bases from V and 3 bases from J; bases unmatched to any gene: 6. Germline lookup yields CDR1 GTSNPN and CDR2 SVGIG (reference sequence). CDR3 DNA: TGTGCCTGGAAGATCTCAGGGGGCTACGAGCAGTACTTC. Its translation: CAWKISGGYEQYF.

The CDR3 protein is CATSPRDRRSDTQYF. In DNA, the CDR3 is TGTGCCACCAGCCCCCGGGACAGGCGCTCAGATACGCAGTATTTT. The chain links TRBV15 to TRBJ2-3; 8 bases agree with TRBD1. Germline loops: CDR1 LNHNV, CDR2 YYDKDF (reference sequence). CDR3 length equals 15 residues. V shed 5 bases, J shed 4 bases, and the junction held 8 bases outside the gene matches.

About this clone itself: At the DNA level, this CDR3 is encoded by other sequences in the same sample as well. This chain joins TRBV29-1 and TRBJ2-3; 11 nucleotides line up with TRBD2. With 3 bases clipped from V and 6 bases from J, the junction kept 2 bases outside the gene matches. Looked up from germline, CDR1 is SQVTM and CDR2 is ANQGSEA. The length of the CDR3 is 13 residues. The CDR3 sequence is CSVETSGTDTQYF. CDR3 DNA sequence: TGCAGCGTTGAGACTAGCGGGACGGATACGCAGTATTTT.

This clone has just a few counts. The chain carries TRBV29-1 and TRBJ1-1, with D unresolved. Trimming cost V 3 bases and J 4 bases, with 9 bases left between them. Looked up from germline, CDR1 is SQVTM and CDR2 is ANQGSEA. The CDR3 has 12 amino acids. The CDR3 DNA reads as TGCAGCGTTGATAGGTTGAGCACTGAAGCTTTCTTT. Amino acid sequence: CSVDRLSTEAFF.

This clone showed up just a few times. CDR3 DNA sequence: TGTGCCAGCAACCGAATCGGGGGTCCCACTGAAGCTTTCTTT. Translated, it gives CASNRIGGPTEAFF. V is TRBV7-9 and J is TRBJ1-1; maybe TRBD1 (5 bases). CDR1 and CDR2 (germline): SEHNR, FQNEAQ (reference sequence). This CDR3 spans 14 amino acids. V was cut by 7 bases and J by 4 bases, with 16 bases left in between.

This clone was seen once. This chain links TRBV28 with TRBJ2-4; D perhaps matches TRBD1 (6 bases). The length of the CDR3 is 15 residues. The ends were cut back, 3 bases at V and 4 bases at J, with 13 bases in the middle. Germline CDR1 and CDR2: MDHEN and SYDVKM. CDR3 nucleotides: TGTGCCAGCAGTTTGGGGGATGACAGGAAAAACATTCAGTACTTC. It codes for CASSLGDDRKNIQYF.

The chain joins TRBV29-1 to TRBJ1-1; D remains unclear. This CDR3 comprises 13 residues. The ends were cut back, 3 bases at V and 1 base at J, with 9 bases in the middle. Germline loops: CDR1 SQVTM, CDR2 ANQGSEA. The CDR3 DNA reads as TGCAGCGTTGACCGCCACTCGAACACTGAAGCTTTCTTT. Its translation: CSVDRHSNTEAFF.

The J gene is TRBJ2-6, the V gene TRBV7-2, with D unresolved. CDR3 length: 13 residues. Trimming took 8 bases from V and 0 from J, leaving 5 bases between them. Germline V gene sequence: CDR1 SGHTA, CDR2 FQGNSA. CDR3 sequence reads: CASQTSGANVLTF. The CDR3 DNA reads as TGTGCCAGCCAAACCTCTGGGGCCAACGTCCTGACTTTC.

This clone was counted many times. The rearrangement uses TRBV2 and TRBJ2-7; D not resolved. There are 11 residues in the CDR3. Deletions cut 5 bases from V and 4 bases from J, with 6 bases between. Germline lookup yields CDR1 SNHLY and CDR2 FYNNEI. This CDR3 reads CASSPEYEQYF. CDR3 nucleotides: TGTGCCAGCAGTCCAGAATACGAGCAGTACTTC.

This clone has only a few counts. This sequence joins TRBV6-1 and TRBJ1-2; no reliable D call. Deletions cut 3 bases from V and 4 bases from J, with 9 bases between. This CDR3 contains 13 residues. The V gene's germline CDR1 is MNHNS and CDR2 SASEGT. CDR3 loop: CASSDQASYGYTF. For the CDR3, the DNA is TGTGCCAGCAGTGACCAGGCATCCTATGGCTACACCTTC.

V gene TRBV4-1 combines with J gene TRBJ2-5; 9 bases map to TRBD2. This CDR3 has 16 amino acids. Looked up from germline, CDR1 is MGHRA and CDR2 is YSYEKL. V gave up 1 base and J gave up 4 bases; unmatched junction bases: 7. CDR3 DNA: TGCGCCAGCAGCCAAGGTCCTAGCGGGAAGATAGAGACCCAGTACTTC. Protein sequence: CASSQGPSGKIETQYF.

This clone showed up just a few times. The chain has TRBV29-1 and TRBJ2-2, with D perhaps matching TRBD1 (6 bases). CDR3 length: 15 amino acids. Trimming took 4 bases from V and 3 from J, leaving 15 bases between them. CDR1 SQVTM and CDR2 ANQGSEA come from the germline V gene. The CDR3 loop is CSVGGRSADTGELFF. The CDR3 DNA follows: TGCAGCGTTGGGGGGCGTTCGGCGGACACCGGGGAGCTGTTTTTT.

There are a few counts of this clone. The gene calls are TRBV21-1 and TRBJ1-1. TRBV21-1 is reported as a pseudogene. The CDR3 consists of 15 residues. The CDR3, as DNA: TGTGCCAGCAGCATCCTGAAAGTACGGGGGACTGAAGCTTTCTTT. Protein product: CASSILKVRGTEAFF.